A selection of T cell receptor beta chains follows, all from one sample in a study of Graves' ophthalmopathy and Graves' hyperthyroidism. TCRdb itself ran the multiplex PCR reads through MiXCR, one entry per CDR3 protein. The sample yields 600,000 to 650,000 distinct CDR3 sequences, 22% seen once. Sequenced input: peripheral blood. Source of these receptors: a woman younger than 35 with stable Graves' hyperthyroidism. Some clones in this sample may be carry-over from other donors' samples. The CDR3 runs from the conserved cysteine through the conserved F or W. A D gene is named only where the DNA matches it firmly. Clone size is stated in some rows and not others, as once, few, many or a class when expanded.

cdr3_aa cdr3_nt d_call j_call clone_size v_call
CASHRTGQSEAFF TGTGCCAGCCACCGGACAGGGCAGAGTGAAGCTTTCTTT TRBD1 TRBJ1-1 many TRBV2
CASSLGQGRSGELFF TGTGCCAGCAGTCTGGGACAGGGAAGATCCGGGGAGCTGTTTTTT TRBD1 TRBJ2-2 few TRBV11-2
CASSPRHGFEETQYF TGTGCCAGCAGCCCCCGACACGGCTTCGAAGAGACCCAGTACTTC - TRBJ2-5 - TRBV9
CATGRERNTEAFF TGTGCCACCGGGCGAGAGAGGAACACTGAAGCTTTCTTT - TRBJ1-1 - TRBV10-3
CASGLEGQNTEAFF TGTGCTAGTGGTTTGGAGGGTCAGAACACTGAAGCTTTCTTT - TRBJ1-1 - TRBV12-5
CASSRWTGDEQYF TGTGCCAGCAGCCGCTGGACGGGGGACGAGCAGTACTTC - TRBJ2-7 many TRBV11-2
CASRPRTGYLHGYTF TGTGCCAGCAGGCCCCGCACAGGGTACCTCCATGGCTACACCTTC - TRBJ1-2 - TRBV28
CATSGRDQVYGYTF TGTGCCACCAGTGGTAGGGATCAGGTTTACGGCTACACCTTC - TRBJ1-2 few TRBV24-1
CAWSAGMLNEQYF TGTGCCTGGAGTGCAGGGATGCTCAACGAGCAGTACTTC - TRBJ2-7 - TRBV30
CASSFGGSGNTIYF TGTGCCAGCAGTTTTGGGGGGTCTGGAAACACCATATATTTT - TRBJ1-3 many TRBV28
CASSRTQGARYTF TGCGCCAGCAGCCGCACCCAGGGGGCTCGCTACACCTTC TRBD1 TRBJ1-2 many TRBV4-1
CAWAGEASTGELFF TGTGCCTGGGCCGGGGAGGCAAGCACCGGGGAGCTGTTTTTT - TRBJ2-2 many TRBV30
CASGKYSPLHF TGTGCCAGCGGCAAGTATTCACCCCTCCACTTT - TRBJ1-6 many TRBV11-2
CSANGWGAQYF TGCAGTGCTAATGGCTGGGGGGCCCAGTACTTC - TRBJ2-5 many TRBV20-1
CASSETDSNQPQHF TGTGCCAGCAGTGAAACGGATAGCAATCAGCCCCAGCATTTT - TRBJ1-5 many TRBV2
CASTTETTGQPQHF TGTGCCAGCACCACCGAGACTACGGGTCAGCCCCAGCATTTT - TRBJ1-5 many TRBV12-3/TRBV12-4
CASSELGTSVSYEQYF TGTGCCAGCAGTGAACTCGGGACTAGCGTCTCCTACGAGCAGTACTTC TRBD2 TRBJ2-7 many TRBV2
CASNTYGTEDQPQHF TGTGCCAGTAACACTTACGGGACGGAAGATCAGCCCCAGCATTTT - TRBJ1-5 many TRBV19
CAISESLQDGYTF TGTGCCATCAGTGAGTCGTTGCAGGATGGCTACACCTTC - TRBJ1-2 many TRBV10-3
CASSDGGGADTQYF TGTGCCAGCAGTGACGGCGGGGGGGCAGATACGCAGTATTTT TRBD2 TRBJ2-3 - TRBV6-4
CASSMTSPREQYF TGTGCCAGCAGTATGACTTCCCCTAGGGAGCAGTACTTC - TRBJ2-7 - TRBV28
CASSSPDRFYGYTF TGTGCCAGCAGCTCCCCGGACCGTTTCTATGGCTACACCTTC - TRBJ1-2 many TRBV7-2
CASSGRDLGNQPQHF TGTGCCAGTAGTGGCAGGGATCTAGGCAATCAGCCCCAGCATTTT - TRBJ1-5 - TRBV19
CASSALDRAGYTF TGTGCCAGCAGCGCCTTGGACAGGGCGGGCTACACCTTC TRBD1 TRBJ1-2 once TRBV7-8
CSVVGVGYGYTF TGCAGCGTTGTAGGAGTAGGCTATGGCTACACCTTC - TRBJ1-2 many TRBV29-1
CASSLTTTGFGGYTF TGTGCCAGCAGTTTGACCACGACAGGGTTTGGCGGCTACACCTTC TRBD1 TRBJ1-2 many TRBV6-5
CSATTRTGDDGYTF TGCAGTGCCACCACCCGTACAGGGGATGATGGCTACACCTTC TRBD1 TRBJ1-2 few TRBV20-1
CASRRGPQPQHF TGTGCCAGCAGGAGAGGGCCTCAGCCCCAGCATTTT - TRBJ1-5 many TRBV2
CASRRDRGVVYGYTF TGTGCCAGCAGGAGGGACCGCGGGGTAGTCTATGGCTACACCTTC - TRBJ1-2 - TRBV2
CASSQGGTVSRYEQYF TGTGCCAGCAGCCAAGGAGGGACAGTCTCTCGCTACGAGCAGTACTTC TRBD1 TRBJ2-7 few TRBV4-2
CASSQFYLTDTQYF TGCGCCAGCAGCCAGTTCTACCTCACAGATACGCAGTATTTT - TRBJ2-3 many TRBV4-1
CASSLRTGLAKNIKYF TGTGCCAGCAGCTTGCGGACGGGGCTAGCCAAAAACATTAAGTACTTC - TRBJ2-4 few TRBV7-2
CASSWTVKGDGYTF TGTGCCAGCAGTTGGACAGTCAAGGGCGATGGCTACACCTTC - TRBJ1-2 many TRBV6-5
CASSLREGLRYGYAF TGTGCCAGCAGTTTGCGGGAGGGCCTGCGCTATGGCTACGCCTTC - TRBJ1-2 - TRBV12-3/TRBV12-4
CASSLVRGHSGNTIYF TGCGCCAGCAGCTTGGTCCGGGGACACTCTGGAAACACCATATATTTT - TRBJ1-3 many TRBV5-1
CASGLAGGQETQYF TGTGCGTCTGGACTAGCGGGGGGGCAAGAGACCCAGTACTTC TRBD2 TRBJ2-5 few TRBV7-7
CASSVDPAPSYEQYF TGTGCCAGCAGTGTGGACCCGGCTCCCTCCTACGAGCAGTACTTC - TRBJ2-7 many TRBV25-1
CATSRTDGGQETQYF TGTGCCACCAGCAGAACCGACGGGGGACAAGAGACCCAGTACTTC - TRBJ2-5 many TRBV15
CASSLIKAGEAFF TGTGCCAGCAGCTTAATAAAGGCAGGGGAAGCTTTCTTT - TRBJ1-1 - TRBV7-2
CAWSTELSQPQHF TGTGCCTGGTCCACTGAGCTAAGTCAGCCCCAGCATTTT - TRBJ1-5 many TRBV30
CASSHLLTVSGNTIYF TGCGCCAGCAGCCATCTCCTGACGGTCTCTGGAAACACCATATATTTT - TRBJ1-3 few TRBV4-1
CAWSVRLDTEAFF TGTGCCTGGAGTGTACGGCTAGACACTGAAGCTTTCTTT - TRBJ1-1 many TRBV30
CASSRDLDTGELFF TGTGCCAGCAGCCGGGATTTGGACACCGGGGAGCTGTTTTTT - TRBJ2-2 many TRBV7-9
CATSRDLSVSYGYTF TGTGCCACCAGCAGAGATTTAAGCGTCTCCTATGGCTACACCTTC - TRBJ1-2 - TRBV15
CASSERADTEAFF TGTGCCAGCAGTGAAAGGGCGGACACTGAAGCTTTCTTT - TRBJ1-1 few TRBV6-1
CASSYEPGEWETQYF TGTGCCAGCAGTTACGAGCCCGGGGAGTGGGAGACCCAGTACTTC - TRBJ2-5 - TRBV6-5
CASRTSGGLQETQYF TGTGCCAGCAGGACGAGCGGGGGCCTCCAAGAGACCCAGTACTTC TRBD2 TRBJ2-5 many TRBV6-1
CASSYGGQGAPLIGTEAFF TGTGCCAGCAGTTATGGGGGACAGGGGGCACCCCTAATCGGCACTGAAGCTTTCTTT TRBD1 TRBJ1-1 many TRBV6-2/TRBV6-3
CASLRTGAKETQYF TGTGCCAGCCTAAGGACAGGGGCAAAAGAGACCCAGTACTTC TRBD1 TRBJ2-5 many TRBV2
CASSPGSGGIVAEAFF TGTGCCAGCAGTCCCGGCTCAGGGGGAATTGTCGCTGAAGCTTTCTTT TRBD1 TRBJ1-1 few TRBV27
CASSFQSYNSPLHF TGTGCCAGCAGCTTCCAGTCGTATAATTCACCCCTCCACTTT - TRBJ1-6 - TRBV5-6